This T cell receptor (beta chain) derives from a study of blood T cell repertoires in COVID-19. About the study: Some COVID-19 samples were acute and others convalescent; all came from the United States, Italy and Spain.

Authors' methods: The assay estimated nucleated cells by amplifying reference gene primers. Assay used: immunoSEQ multiplex PCR; TCRdb lists only in-frame clones, some missing. V, J and clone size were drawn from that table, and D and trimming were deduced from the DNA. The data show fewer than 30,000 clones, around 72% seen once. Germline V gene lookup returns CDR1 MNHNY and CDR2 SVGAGI (reference sequence). This CDR3 is built from 12 residues. V dropped 10 bases and J dropped 0 bases, with 9 bases sitting between them. This TCR was recovered from a boy younger than 10 with active or convalescent COVID-19. Sample: peripheral blood. The chain links TRBV6-6 to TRBJ1-2; D is perhaps TRBD1 (6 bases). CDR3 nucleotides: TGTGCCACCCAGGGGACTAACTATGGCTACACCTTC. Its protein is CATQGTNYGYTF.